The present TCR beta chain was sequenced within a study of cytomegalovirus exposure and HLA in healthy donors. Study at large: Out of 398 genotyped donors, 81% belonged to the Caucasian-associated ancestry cluster.

Trimming cost V 4 bases and J 3 bases; bases outside gene matches: 2. This CDR3 is built from 14 residues. In germline, CDR1 is MDHEN, CDR2 SYDVKM. About this clone: Its cognate antigen is unknown.

Points from the study as a whole: TCR beta chains associated with HLA were, in a later analysis, more clonally expanded than equally common others.

Primers included in the PCR were 60 Vbeta and 13 Jbeta primers. Assay: immunoSEQ multiplex PCR; the TCRdb copy retains only in-frame clones and omits some. The sample data list roughly 55,000 clones. Sequenced input: PBMCs. The TCR comes from a man aged 50-59 years in good health and CMV-seropositive. The chain uses TRBV28 and TRBJ1-5; 8 bases line up with TRBD1. The CDR3 loop reads CASSSGQDNQPQHF. CDR3 DNA: TGTGCCAGCAGTTCGGGACAGGACAATCAGCCCCAGCATTTT.